The present T cell receptor beta chain was sequenced within a study of T cell responses to AZD1222 COVID-19 vaccine. Findings and limits, study-wide: Elevations in Spike-specific TCR breadth and depth followed administration of two AZD1222 doses.

The CDR3 runs 13 residues. The germline CDR1 and CDR2 sequences are GTSNPN and SVGIG (reference sequence). V was clipped by 1 base and J by 4 bases; unmatched bases: 3. As for this clone: No antigen is known for it.

Sequencing was performed with immunoSEQ multiplex PCR; in TCRdb, only in-frame clones are kept and a portion is missing. The sample lists fewer than 110,000 clones; about 90% were seen once. The sequence was obtained from an adult in good health. The rearrangement joins TRBV30 to TRBJ1-1; 7 bases are shared with TRBD1. Sequencing was performed on peripheral blood, taken on day 0 of AZD1222 vaccination. The CDR3: CAWSGGTVTEAFF. The CDR3 DNA is TGTGCCTGGAGTGGAGGGACAGTCACTGAAGCTTTCTTT.